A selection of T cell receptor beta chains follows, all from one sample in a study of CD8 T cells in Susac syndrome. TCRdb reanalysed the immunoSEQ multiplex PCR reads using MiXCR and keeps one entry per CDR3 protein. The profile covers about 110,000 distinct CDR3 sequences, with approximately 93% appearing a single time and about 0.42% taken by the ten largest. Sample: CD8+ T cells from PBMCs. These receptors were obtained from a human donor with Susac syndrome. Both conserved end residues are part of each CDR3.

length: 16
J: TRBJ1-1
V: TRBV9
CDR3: CASGDPNYGVNTEAFF

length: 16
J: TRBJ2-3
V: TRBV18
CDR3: CASSPTAGGGTDTQYF

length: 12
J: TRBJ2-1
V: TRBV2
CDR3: CASGTIANEQFF

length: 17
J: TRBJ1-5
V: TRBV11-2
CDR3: CASSPGTGSYSNQPQHF

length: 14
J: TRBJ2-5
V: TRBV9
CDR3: CASNRVGLQETQYF

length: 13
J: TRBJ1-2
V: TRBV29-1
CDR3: CSVVEGGNYGYTF

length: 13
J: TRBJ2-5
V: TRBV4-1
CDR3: CASSQGLGETQYF

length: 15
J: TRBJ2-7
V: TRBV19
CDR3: CASSIIGQGFDEQYF

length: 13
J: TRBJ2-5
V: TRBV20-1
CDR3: CSARSWLQETQYF

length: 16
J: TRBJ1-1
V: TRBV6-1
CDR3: CASSDWDSPVDTEAFF

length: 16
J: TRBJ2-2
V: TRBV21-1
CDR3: CASSKGNRGRTGELFF

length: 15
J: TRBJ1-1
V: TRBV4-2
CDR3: CASSQTPGGGTEAFF

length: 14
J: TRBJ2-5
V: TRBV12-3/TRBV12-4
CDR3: CASSLGRLGETQYF

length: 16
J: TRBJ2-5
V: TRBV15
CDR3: CATSRVAGVMGETQYF

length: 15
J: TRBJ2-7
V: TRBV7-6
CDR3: CASSSTGGAGYEQYF

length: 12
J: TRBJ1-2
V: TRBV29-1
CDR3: CSVEGGTYGYTF

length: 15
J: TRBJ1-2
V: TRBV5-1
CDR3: CASRSDPGQGHGYTF

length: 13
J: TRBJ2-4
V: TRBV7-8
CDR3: CASSLAGRDIQYF

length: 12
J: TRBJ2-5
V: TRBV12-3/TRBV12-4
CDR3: CASRGQGETQYF

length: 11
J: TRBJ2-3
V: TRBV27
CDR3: CASTAGGAQYF

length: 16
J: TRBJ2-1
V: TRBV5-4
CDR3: CASRGYSGGPYNEQFF

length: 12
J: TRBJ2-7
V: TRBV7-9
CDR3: CASSAGPDEQYF

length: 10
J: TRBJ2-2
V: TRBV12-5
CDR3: CASGLGELFF

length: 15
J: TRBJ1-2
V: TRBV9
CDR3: CASSVATTGNYGYTF

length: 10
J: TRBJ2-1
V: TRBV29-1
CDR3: CSVAVNEQFF

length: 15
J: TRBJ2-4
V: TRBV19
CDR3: CASSIGAGAENIQYF

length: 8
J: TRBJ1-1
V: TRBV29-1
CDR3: CSVGDRFF

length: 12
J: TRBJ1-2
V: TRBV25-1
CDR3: CASTGQGEGYTF

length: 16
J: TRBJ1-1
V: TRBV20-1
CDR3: CSAREPLRGMNTEAFF

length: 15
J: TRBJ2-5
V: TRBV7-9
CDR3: CASSSPRDGQETQYF